These 4 T cell receptor beta chains originate from one sample sequenced in a study of yellow fever vaccine responses in identical twins. TCRdb redid the calling of the RT-PCR reads with MiXCR, one entry per CDR3 protein. The sample holds under 4,000 distinct CDR3 sequences, approximately 80% seen once. Sequencing used T cells from blood (PBMCs), unsorted or a sorted subset (not recorded which), obtained before or after yellow fever vaccination (not recorded which). The receptors stem from a woman in her late teens or twenties who received the yellow fever vaccine.

This chain joins TRBV15 and TRBJ1-4; D uncertain. The length of the CDR3 is 12 residues. The V end lost 6 bases, the J end lost 8 bases, and 10 bases lay between the germline ends. CDR1 LNHNV and CDR2 YYDKDF come from the germline V gene (reference sequence). CDR3 sequence: CATRTEEEKLFF. The CDR3 DNA reads as TGTGCCACCAGAACGGAGGAAGAAAAACTGTTTTTT.

The chain uses TRBV11-1 and TRBJ1-2, with TRBD1 identical over 8 bases. The trim removed 7 bases at V and 3 bases at J, leaving 13 bases unmatched. The CDR3 is 16 amino acids. The germline CDR1 and CDR2 sequences are SGHAT and FQDESV (reference sequence). The CDR3 protein is CASTHELTGGHYGYTF. CDR3 nucleotide sequence: TGTGCCAGCACCCACGAACTTACAGGGGGTCACTATGGCTACACCTTC.

The gene calls are TRBV29-1 and TRBJ2-7; 9 bases line up with TRBD2. Per the germline V gene, CDR1 is SQVTM and CDR2 is ANQGSEA. J gave up 2 bases and V 1 base, and 6 bases lay outside the gene matches. The CDR3 is made up of 15 amino acids. The DNA of the CDR3 is TGCAGCGTTGAAGGAGGATCTAGCGGGACCTACGAGCAGTACTTC. Protein product: CSVEGGSSGTYEQYF.

The chain uses TRBV4-2 and TRBJ2-7; 8 bases map to TRBD1. This CDR3 contains 15 residues. Germline assignment: CDR1 LGHNA and CDR2 YNFKEQ. V was pared by 4 bases and J by 2 bases, with 7 bases of the junction left unmatched. As DNA, the CDR3 is TGTGCCAGCAGCCTCACAGGGGGTGAGACCTACGAGCAGTACTTC. Residues: CASSLTGGETYEQYF.